A single sample gave rise to the 19 T cell receptor beta chains below, sequenced in a study of Graves' ophthalmopathy and Graves' hyperthyroidism. RNA transcripts served as template for amplifying TCR beta CDR3 sequences. RT-PCR in the first round used HTBI primers; a second-round multiplex PCR followed. TCRdb reanalysed the multiplex PCR reads using MiXCR and keeps one entry per CDR3 protein. The table has over a million distinct CDR3 sequences, 35% to 45% seen once. Source material: peripheral blood or thyroid tissue (not recorded which). The source is an adult man with Graves' hyperthyroidism.

This clonotype was detected a few times. This sequence joins TRBV2 and TRBJ1-6, with D maybe TRBD1 (5 bases). Per the germline V gene, CDR1 is SNHLY and CDR2 is FYNNEI. The CDR3 loop spans 19 amino acids. V lost 2 bases and J lost 10, with 27 bases in between. The CDR3 sequence is CASSERQRGSTFSTSPLHF. DNA for the CDR3: TGTGCCAGCAGTGAAAGACAGCGAGGTTCCACTTTCTCGACATCACCCCTCCACTTT.

This clonotype was detected only once. The rearrangement links TRBV12-3 or TRBV12-4 to TRBJ2-7; TRBD1 matches 10 bases. The ends lost 5 bases at V and 0 bases at J; junction bases unmatched: 4. The CDR3 covers 15 residues. CDR3 region: CASSQGQGYSYEQYF. DNA of the CDR3: TGTGCCAGCAGTCAGGGACAGGGGTACTCCTACGAGCAGTACTTC.

A note on this clonotype: This CDR3 is missing its conserved last phenylalanine or tryptophan, likely due to a read error. It is unclear where the CDR3 begins or ends on the DNA, so no DNA is shown, and the CDR3 is as TCRdb lists it. The rearrangement uses TRBV7-9 and TRBJ2-5; the table's D call, TRBD1, was not checked against the DNA. 10 amino acids form the CDR3, both terminal residues included. Germline V gene data show CDR1 as SEHNR and CDR2 as FQNEAQ (reference sequence). CDR3 sequence reads: CASSLQGQGL.

This chain joins TRBV6-5 and TRBJ2-6; D is unclear. The CDR3 contains 19 residues. Germline V lookup: CDR1 MNHEY, CDR2 SVGAGI. Deletions cut 5 bases from V and 1 base from J, with 21 bases between. The CDR3 protein is CASSEALGVVASGANVLTF. The CDR3, as DNA: TGTGCCAGCAGTGAAGCGCTTGGGGTAGTGGCGTCTGGGGCCAACGTCCTGACTTTC.

Of note for this clonotype: Likely a read error: the CDR3 ends without its conserved phenylalanine or tryptophan. It is unclear where the CDR3 begins or ends on the DNA, so no DNA is shown, and the CDR3 is as TCRdb lists it. The CDR3 protein is CASSTERIEHRGAVV. This chain uses TRBV19 with TRBJ2-2. Both ends counted, the CDR3 spans 15 residues. Germline values: CDR1 LNHDA, CDR2 SQIVND (reference sequence).

This clonotype was recorded once. A clone one base away is much larger, so this may be a read error. V is TRBV7-9 and J is TRBJ1-5; D ambiguous. V lost 2 bases, J lost 2 bases, and 13 bases lay in between. Germline CDR1 reads SEHNR; CDR2 reads FQNEAQ (reference sequence). CDR3 size: 16 residues. CDR3: CASSLSGGIGNQPQHF. The DNA of the CDR3 is TGTGCCAGCAGCTTATCAGGAGGCATAGGCAATCAGCCCCAGCATTTT. The full variable domain, in which reference TRBV7-9 and TRBJ1-5 provide the parts outside the CDR3, is DTGVSQNPRHKITKRGQNVTFRCDPISEHNRLYWYRQTLGQGPEFLTYFQNEAQLEKSRLLSDRFSAERPKGSFSTLEIQRTEQGDSAMYLCASSLSGGIGNQPQHFGDGTRLSIL.

This clonotype was counted between two and nine times. The chain uses TRBV5-6 and TRBJ1-2, with 7 positions matching TRBD1. Per germline, CDR1 SGHDT and CDR2 YYEEEE. V dropped 3 bases and J dropped 1; count of bases not matched to a gene: 9. The CDR3 extends over 16 amino acids. The CDR3 bases are TGTGCCAGCAGCTCCTTAGACAGGGATTTTAACTATGGCTACACCTTC. As protein: CASSSLDRDFNYGYTF.

This clonotype showed up many times. This chain links TRBV29-1 with TRBJ2-7; D is ambiguous. CDR3 size: 13 residues. V lost 4 bases and J lost 3, with 13 bases in between. Germline-derived CDR1 and CDR2 are SQVTM and ANQGSEA. The CDR3 nucleotides are TGCAGCGTTGCGGAGACATATTTCTACGAGCAGTACTTC. Protein: CSVAETYFYEQYF.

As concerns this clonotype: Possible read error: a much larger clone is one base away. The rearrangement uses TRBV10-1 and TRBJ2-5; tentatively, D is TRBD1 (5 bases). The germline V gene has CDR1 WNHNN and CDR2 SYGVQD (reference sequence). The CDR3 sequence is 14 residues long. V was pared by 2 bases and J by 5 bases, with 12 bases between. CDR3 sequence (DNA): TGCGCCAGCAGTGAGGGGCAGGGATATGAGACCCAGTACTTC. Its translation is CASSEGQGYETQYF.

The chain employs TRBV2 and TRBJ1-1; D remains ambiguous. Trimming pared 5 bases from V and 11 bases from J, leaving 21 bases between. Looked up from germline, CDR1 is SNHLY and CDR2 is FYNNEI. CDR3 length: 14 amino acids. The CDR3 bases are TGTGCCAGCAGTTTATCTCGCGGTTGGATGTATGCTTTCTTT. This gives the protein CASSLSRGWMYAFF.

This clonotype was picked up a small number of times. V is TRBV19 and J is TRBJ1-5; 9 bases map to TRBD1. V trimming: 5 bases; J trimming: 3 bases; junction bases outside the gene matches: 8. Germline loops: CDR1 LNHDA, CDR2 SQIVND (reference sequence). The CDR3 totals 16 residues. CDR3: CASSLWTGAINQPQHF. The CDR3 DNA reads TGTGCCAGTAGTTTGTGGACAGGGGCAATCAATCAGCCCCAGCATTTT. The variable domain in full, completed from reference TRBV19 and TRBJ1-5, reads DGGITQSPKYLFRKEGQNVTLSCEQNLNHDAMYWYRQDPGQGLRLIYYSQIVNDFQKGDIAEGYSVSREKKESFPLTVTSAQKNPTAFYLCASSLWTGAINQPQHFGDGTRLSIL.

The chain carries TRBV11-3 and TRBJ2-7; either TRBD1 or TRBD2 may supply D (6 bases each). The germline V gene encodes CDR1 SGHNT and CDR2 YENEEA. Trimming removed 0 bases from V and 5 bases from J, with 17 bases in between. The CDR3 spans 16 residues. The CDR3 region has the DNA TGTGCCAGCAGCTTAGAGCGGGCAGGGGAGGTCCACGAGCAGTACTTC. Translation gives CASSLERAGEVHEQYF.

In this sample, this clonotype turned up many times. The rearrangement links TRBV29-1 to TRBJ2-5; D may match TRBD1 or TRBD2 (6 bases each). Looked up from germline, CDR1 is SQVTM and CDR2 is ANQGSEA. Trimming pared 2 bases from V and 6 bases from J, leaving 10 bases between. The CDR3 runs to 12 residues. CDR3 nucleotide sequence: TGCAGCGTTGAATCGGGGGCTAAGACCCAGTACTTC. This encodes CSVESGAKTQYF.

The gene calls are TRBV6-5 and TRBJ1-4, with D possibly being TRBD1 (5 bases). The CDR3 totals 16 residues. Germline V gene sequence: CDR1 MNHEY, CDR2 SVGAGI. Trimming stripped 5 bases from V and 0 bases from J, with 13 bases between. CDR3 nucleotide sequence: TGTGCCAGCAGTCCCCAGTCGACAGCAACTAATGAAAAACTGTTTTTT. This sequence encodes CASSPQSTATNEKLFF.

Turning to this clonotype: At one boundary the junction diverges from the germline segment, which might be a read error. The chain couples TRBV30 to TRBJ1-1; D is perhaps TRBD1 (6 bases). Germline-derived CDR1 and CDR2 are GTSNPN and SVGIG (reference sequence). The CDR3 totals 11 residues. CDR3 sequence reads: CAWSVRGQGLF. The CDR3 DNA reads TGTGCCTGGAGTGTGCGGGGGCAGGGGCTCTTT.

With regard to this clonotype: In this CDR3 the conserved last residue, phenylalanine or tryptophan, is missing, so a read error is likely. The limits of the CDR3 on the DNA are not certain, so only TCRdb's listed CDR3 is given. The chain links TRBV12-3 or TRBV12-4 to TRBJ2-5; TRBD1 reflects the table's D call only, with no check against the DNA. The CDR3 comprises 11 residues, both ends counted. The CDR3: CASSPGTPVGS.

The CDR3: CASSFFSGGDYGYTF. The CDR3 nucleotides are TGTGCCAGCAGTTTTTTTTCAGGGGGCGACTATGGCTACACCTTC. V and J are TRBV12-3 or TRBV12-4 and TRBJ1-2; 8 bases line up with TRBD1. This CDR3 spans 15 amino acids. The V gene end was trimmed by 3 bases and the J gene end by 3 bases; junction bases not matched to a gene: 6.

The chain is built from TRBV12-3 or TRBV12-4 and TRBJ1-5; D may be TRBD1 (5 bases). This CDR3 has 13 amino acids. V lost 6 bases and J 11 bases, leaving 17 bases between the germline ends. CDR3 in amino acids: CASSSGTKETQHF. For the CDR3, the DNA is TGTGCCAGCAGCTCAGGGACCAAAGAGACCCAGCATTTT.

The V call is TRBV7-2, the J call TRBJ2-2, with 10 nucleotides matching TRBD1. J gave up 1 base and V 5 bases, and 13 bases lay outside the gene matches. CDR3 length: 19 amino acids. Germline V gene sequence: CDR1 SGHTA, CDR2 FQGNSA. CDR3 bases: TGTGCCAGCAGCGCAAGGACAGGGGGGTGGGGAGAGAACACCGGGGAGCTGTTTTTT. Translating it yields CASSARTGGWGENTGELFF.